These T cell receptor beta chains were read from a single sample in a study of PD-1 blockade in classical Hodgkin lymphoma. Clones were sequenced by immunoSEQ multiplex PCR, and TCRdb holds only the in-frame ones, with some missing. The sample contains about 64,000 clones, about 90% of which appear only once. Material: peripheral blood mononuclear cells (PBMCs), obtained before the fourth cycle of nivolumab. The receptors were gathered from a human donor with classical Hodgkin lymphoma. CDR3s include the opening cysteine and the closing phenylalanine or tryptophan. The order of the fields is clone size, J gene, D gene, V gene, CDR3 protein, CDR3 DNA. D genes are given only for firm matches. Rows give clone size only sometimes, using once, few, many, or a class for an expanded clone.

abundance: .; j_gene: TRBJ1-1; d_gene: .; v_gene: TRBV4-2; CDR3aa: CASSQGQTNTEAFF; CDR3nt: TGTGCCAGCAGCCAAGGACAGACGAACACTGAAGCTTTCTTT
abundance: .; j_gene: TRBJ2-7; d_gene: .; v_gene: TRBV19; CDR3aa: CASSPRGARHEQYF; CDR3nt: TGTGCCAGTAGCCCACGGGGGGCCCGCCACGAGCAGTACTTC
abundance: .; j_gene: TRBJ2-1; d_gene: TRBD1; v_gene: TRBV29-1; CDR3aa: CSVEEAGQGIIGEQFF; CDR3nt: TGCAGCGTTGAAGAGGCAGGACAGGGGATTATTGGTGAGCAGTTCTTC
abundance: .; j_gene: TRBJ1-2; d_gene: .; v_gene: TRBV13; CDR3aa: CASSSPPSYTF; CDR3nt: TGTGCCAGCAGCTCCCCACCTAGCTACACCTTC
abundance: .; j_gene: TRBJ2-2; d_gene: .; v_gene: TRBV21-1; CDR3aa: CASKVSGELFF; CDR3nt: TGTGCCAGCAAGGTCTCCGGGGAGCTGTTTTTT
abundance: .; j_gene: TRBJ2-7; d_gene: TRBD2; v_gene: TRBV14; CDR3aa: CASSQDPRWGTSGALTYEQYF; CDR3nt: TGTGCCAGCAGCCAAGATCCTCGGTGGGGGACTAGCGGGGCCTTAACCTACGAGCAGTACTTC
abundance: .; j_gene: TRBJ2-5; d_gene: .; v_gene: TRBV6-5; CDR3aa: CASGLGETQYF; CDR3nt: TGTGCCAGCGGCCTTGGAGAGACCCAGTACTTC
abundance: .; j_gene: TRBJ2-7; d_gene: .; v_gene: TRBV2; CDR3aa: CASSDSATHYEQYF; CDR3nt: TGTGCCAGCAGTGACTCAGCAACCCACTACGAGCAGTACTTC
abundance: .; j_gene: TRBJ2-1; d_gene: .; v_gene: TRBV27; CDR3aa: CASSLGRSSYNEQFF; CDR3nt: TGTGCCAGCAGTTTAGGAAGGAGCTCCTACAATGAGCAGTTCTTC
abundance: .; j_gene: TRBJ1-2; d_gene: .; v_gene: TRBV19; CDR3aa: CASSTTSGQGRRNGYTF; CDR3nt: TGTGCCAGTAGTACTACATCAGGGCAAGGAAGGAGAAATGGCTACACCTTC
abundance: .; j_gene: TRBJ2-2; d_gene: .; v_gene: TRBV27; CDR3aa: CASSLMLNTGELFF; CDR3nt: TGTGCCAGCAGTTTAATGCTGAACACCGGGGAGCTGTTTTTT
abundance: once; j_gene: TRBJ2-7; d_gene: .; v_gene: TRBV6-1; CDR3aa: CASSDYLSEQYF; CDR3nt: TGTGCCAGCAGTGATTACCTTAGCGAGCAGTACTTC
abundance: .; j_gene: TRBJ2-5; d_gene: TRBD2; v_gene: TRBV7-9; CDR3aa: CASRGLAGGRRPETQYF; CDR3nt: TGTGCCAGCAGGGGACTAGCGGGGGGGCGGAGACCAGAGACCCAGTACTTC
abundance: .; j_gene: TRBJ2-5; d_gene: TRBD1; v_gene: TRBV7-7; CDR3aa: CASSPRDSRSGTQYF; CDR3nt: TGTGCTAGCAGCCCGAGGGACAGCCGATCGGGGACCCAGTACTTC
abundance: .; j_gene: TRBJ1-5; d_gene: .; v_gene: TRBV27; CDR3aa: CASIGLAQHF; CDR3nt: TGTGCCAGCATTGGATTAGCCCAGCATTTT
abundance: once; j_gene: TRBJ1-5; d_gene: .; v_gene: TRBV10-1; CDR3aa: CASSVGNQPQHF; CDR3nt: TGCGCCAGCAGTGTGGGGAATCAGCCCCAGCATTTT
abundance: .; j_gene: TRBJ2-5; d_gene: .; v_gene: TRBV7-8; CDR3aa: CASSFGGEPKGTQYF; CDR3nt: TGTGCCAGCAGCTTTGGAGGGGAGCCTAAAGGGACCCAGTACTTC
abundance: .; j_gene: TRBJ1-3; d_gene: .; v_gene: TRBV11-2; CDR3aa: CASSLLAGSLSGNTIYF; CDR3nt: TGTGCCAGCAGCTTACTCGCAGGATCCCTCTCTGGAAACACCATATATTTT
abundance: .; j_gene: TRBJ2-3; d_gene: .; v_gene: TRBV18; CDR3aa: CASSPLGGRMTDTQYF; CDR3nt: TGTGCCAGCTCACCACTGGGGGGGCGGATGACAGATACGCAGTATTTT
abundance: .; j_gene: TRBJ2-7; d_gene: TRBD1; v_gene: TRBV6-4; CDR3aa: CASSPGQHYEQYF; CDR3nt: TGTGCCAGCAGCCCGGGACAGCACTACGAGCAGTACTTC
abundance: .; j_gene: TRBJ1-6; d_gene: .; v_gene: TRBV18; CDR3aa: CASSPSGLGVKFSPLHF; CDR3nt: TGTGCCAGCTCACCGAGTGGGTTGGGGGTAAAATTTTCACCCCTCCACTTT
abundance: .; j_gene: TRBJ1-1; d_gene: TRBD1; v_gene: TRBV4-2; CDR3aa: CASTGTGNTEAFF; CDR3nt: TGTGCCAGCACCGGGACAGGGAACACTGAAGCTTTCTTT
abundance: .; j_gene: TRBJ1-1; d_gene: .; v_gene: TRBV5-1; CDR3aa: CASSQRGKRSTEAFF; CDR3nt: TGCGCCAGCAGCCAGAGGGGCAAGCGGAGCACTGAAGCTTTCTTT
abundance: once; j_gene: TRBJ2-1; d_gene: TRBD2; v_gene: TRBV30; CDR3aa: CAWTLAGNEQFF; CDR3nt: TGTGCCTGGACACTAGCGGGGAATGAGCAGTTCTTC
abundance: .; j_gene: TRBJ2-7; d_gene: TRBD1; v_gene: TRBV7-9; CDR3aa: CASSLRTGDEQYF; CDR3nt: TGTGCCAGCAGCCTAAGGACAGGGGACGAGCAGTACTTC
abundance: .; j_gene: TRBJ2-7; d_gene: .; v_gene: TRBV29-1; CDR3aa: CSVLLVGEYEQYF; CDR3nt: TGCAGCGTTCTCCTCGTCGGGGAATACGAGCAGTACTTC
abundance: .; j_gene: TRBJ1-1; d_gene: .; v_gene: TRBV7-6; CDR3aa: CASSLAPWGQNTEAFF; CDR3nt: TGTGCCAGCAGCTTAGCGCCGTGGGGGCAGAACACTGAAGCTTTCTTT
abundance: once; j_gene: TRBJ1-1; d_gene: TRBD1; v_gene: TRBV28; CDR3aa: CASSGTANTEAFF; CDR3nt: TGTGCCAGCAGTGGGACAGCGAACACTGAAGCTTTCTTT
abundance: .; j_gene: TRBJ1-1; d_gene: .; v_gene: TRBV6-5; CDR3aa: CASSPQGSKVAFF; CDR3nt: TGTGCCAGCAGCCCCCAGGGGAGTAAGGTAGCTTTCTTT
abundance: .; j_gene: TRBJ2-7; d_gene: .; v_gene: TRBV10-2; CDR3aa: CASSNWGLSYEQYF; CDR3nt: TGCGCCAGCAGTAATTGGGGGCTCTCCTACGAGCAGTACTTC
abundance: .; j_gene: TRBJ1-1; d_gene: .; v_gene: TRBV5-1; CDR3aa: CASSLSGATEAFF; CDR3nt: TGCGCCAGCAGCTTGTCAGGGGCCACTGAAGCTTTCTTT
abundance: .; j_gene: TRBJ2-2; d_gene: TRBD2; v_gene: TRBV7-6; CDR3aa: CASSSRGVASTGELFF; CDR3nt: TGTGCCAGCAGCTCCCGGGGGGTAGCGAGCACCGGGGAGCTGTTTTTT
abundance: few; j_gene: TRBJ1-1; d_gene: .; v_gene: TRBV7-3; CDR3aa: CASSPTGDDTEAFF; CDR3nt: TGTGCCAGCAGCCCTACAGGAGACGATACTGAAGCTTTCTTT
abundance: .; j_gene: TRBJ1-6; d_gene: .; v_gene: TRBV18; CDR3aa: CASSSLGDFSSYNSPLHF; CDR3nt: TGTGCCAGCTCATCTCTCGGGGACTTCAGCTCCTATAATTCACCCCTCCACTTT
abundance: .; j_gene: TRBJ1-1; d_gene: TRBD1; v_gene: TRBV7-9; CDR3aa: CASSFPRDRGKRMKAEAFF; CDR3nt: TGTGCCAGCAGCTTTCCCCGGGACAGGGGGAAAAGGATGAAGGCTGAAGCTTTCTTT
abundance: .; j_gene: TRBJ1-1; d_gene: .; v_gene: TRBV7-9; CDR3aa: CASRKVRPEAFF; CDR3nt: TGTGCCAGCAGGAAAGTCCGACCCGAAGCTTTCTTT
abundance: once; j_gene: TRBJ1-5; d_gene: TRBD1; v_gene: TRBV7-2; CDR3aa: CASSPPTGRRQPQHF; CDR3nt: TGTGCCAGCAGCCCCCCGACAGGGCGCAGGCAGCCCCAGCATTTT
abundance: .; j_gene: TRBJ1-1; d_gene: .; v_gene: TRBV6-5; CDR3aa: CASSYSSSLGTEAFF; CDR3nt: TGTGCCAGCAGTTACTCGTCCTCTCTCGGCACTGAAGCTTTCTTT
abundance: .; j_gene: TRBJ2-3; d_gene: .; v_gene: TRBV6-6; CDR3aa: CASSYNLGSTDTQYF; CDR3nt: TGTGCCAGCAGTTACAATCTGGGGAGCACAGATACGCAGTATTTT
abundance: .; j_gene: TRBJ1-2; d_gene: .; v_gene: TRBV6-5; CDR3aa: CASSQLTRVGYTF; CDR3nt: TGTGCCAGCAGCCAGCTAACCAGGGTTGGCTACACCTTC
abundance: .; j_gene: TRBJ2-1; d_gene: .; v_gene: TRBV11-1; CDR3aa: CASSLARTHNEQFF; CDR3nt: TGTGCCAGCAGCTTAGCCCGGACTCACAATGAGCAGTTCTTC
abundance: .; j_gene: TRBJ1-5; d_gene: .; v_gene: TRBV9; CDR3aa: CASSGYSGQPQHF; CDR3nt: TGTGCCAGCAGCGGGTACTCAGGGCAGCCCCAGCATTTT